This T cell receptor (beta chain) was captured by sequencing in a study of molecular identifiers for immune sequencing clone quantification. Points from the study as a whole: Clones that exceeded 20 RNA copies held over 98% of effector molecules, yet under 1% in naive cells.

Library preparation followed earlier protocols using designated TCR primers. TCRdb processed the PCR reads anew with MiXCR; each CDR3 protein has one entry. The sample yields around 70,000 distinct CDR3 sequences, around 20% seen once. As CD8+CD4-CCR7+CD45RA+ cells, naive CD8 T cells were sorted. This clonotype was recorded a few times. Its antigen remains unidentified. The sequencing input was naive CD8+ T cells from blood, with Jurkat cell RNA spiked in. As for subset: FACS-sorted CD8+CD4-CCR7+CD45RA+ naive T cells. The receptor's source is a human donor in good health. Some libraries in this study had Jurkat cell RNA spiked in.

The CDR3, as DNA: TGTGCCAGCAGTTACTCGATTTCGGAGGGGCCCCAGCATTTT. This encodes CASSYSISEGPQHF. The J gene is TRBJ1-5, the V gene TRBV6-5, with unresolved D. Germline V gene sequence: CDR1 MNHEY, CDR2 SVGAGI. This CDR3 contains 14 residues. Between the trimmed V and J ends, which lost 0 bases and 9 bases, there was a span of 12 bases.